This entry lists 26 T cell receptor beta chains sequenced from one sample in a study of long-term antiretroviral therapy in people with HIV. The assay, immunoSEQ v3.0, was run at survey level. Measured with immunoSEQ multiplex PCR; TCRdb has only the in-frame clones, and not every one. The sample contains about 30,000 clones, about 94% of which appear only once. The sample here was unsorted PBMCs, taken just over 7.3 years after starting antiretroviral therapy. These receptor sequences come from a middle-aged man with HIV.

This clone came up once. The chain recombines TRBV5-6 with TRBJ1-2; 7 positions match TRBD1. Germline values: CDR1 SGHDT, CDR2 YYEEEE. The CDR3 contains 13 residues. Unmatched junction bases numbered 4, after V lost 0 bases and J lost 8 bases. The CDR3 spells CASSLGQGWGYTF. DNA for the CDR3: TGTGCCAGCAGCTTGGGACAGGGATGGGGCTACACCTTC.

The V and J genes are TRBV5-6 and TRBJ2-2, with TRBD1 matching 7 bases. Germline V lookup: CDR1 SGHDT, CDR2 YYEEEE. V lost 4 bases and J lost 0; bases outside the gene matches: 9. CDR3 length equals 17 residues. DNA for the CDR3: TGTGCCAGCAGCCCCCCGTGGGACAGTGCGAACACCGGGGAGCTGTTTTTT. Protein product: CASSPPWDSANTGELFF.

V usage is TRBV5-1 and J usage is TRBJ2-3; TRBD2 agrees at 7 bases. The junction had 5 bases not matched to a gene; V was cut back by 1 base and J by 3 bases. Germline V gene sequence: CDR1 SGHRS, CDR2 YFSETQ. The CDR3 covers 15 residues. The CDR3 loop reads CASSLTSVGTDTQYF. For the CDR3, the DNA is TGCGCCAGCAGCTTGACTAGCGTAGGGACAGATACGCAGTATTTT.

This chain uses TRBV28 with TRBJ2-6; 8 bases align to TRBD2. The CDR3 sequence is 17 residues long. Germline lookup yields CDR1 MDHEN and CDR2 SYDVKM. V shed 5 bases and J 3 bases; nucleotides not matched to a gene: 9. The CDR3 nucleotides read TGTGCCAGCAGTACCTTCGGGGGGGCTAATGGGGCCAACGTCCTGACTTTC. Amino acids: CASSTFGGANGANVLTF.

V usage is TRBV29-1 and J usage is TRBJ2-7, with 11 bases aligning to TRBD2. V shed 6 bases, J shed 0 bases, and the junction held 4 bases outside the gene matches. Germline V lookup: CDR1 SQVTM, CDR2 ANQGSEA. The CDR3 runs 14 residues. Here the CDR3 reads CSVTSGGSSYEQYF. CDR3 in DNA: TGCAGCGTCACTAGCGGGGGTTCCTCCTACGAGCAGTACTTC.

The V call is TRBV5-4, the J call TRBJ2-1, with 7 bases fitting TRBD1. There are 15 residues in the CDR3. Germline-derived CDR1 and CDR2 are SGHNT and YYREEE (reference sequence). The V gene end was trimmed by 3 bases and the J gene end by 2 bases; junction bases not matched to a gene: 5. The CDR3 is CASSSPGQTYNEQFF. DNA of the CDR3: TGTGCCAGCAGCTCCCCGGGACAGACCTACAATGAGCAGTTCTTC.

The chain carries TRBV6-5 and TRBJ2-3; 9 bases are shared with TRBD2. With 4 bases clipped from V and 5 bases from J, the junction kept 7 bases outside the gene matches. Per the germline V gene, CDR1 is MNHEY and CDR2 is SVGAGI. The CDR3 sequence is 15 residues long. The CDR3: CASSFAGGLRDTQYF. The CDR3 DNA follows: TGTGCCAGCAGTTTCGCGGGGGGGCTTAGAGATACGCAGTATTTT.

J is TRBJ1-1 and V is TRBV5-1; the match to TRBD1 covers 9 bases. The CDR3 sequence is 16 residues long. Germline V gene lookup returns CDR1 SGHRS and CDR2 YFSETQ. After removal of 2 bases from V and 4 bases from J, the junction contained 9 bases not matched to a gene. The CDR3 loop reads CASSFGTGGRSTEAFF. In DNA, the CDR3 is TGCGCCAGCAGCTTTGGTACAGGGGGCCGGAGCACTGAAGCTTTCTTT. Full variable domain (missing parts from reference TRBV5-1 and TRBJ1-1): KAGVTQTPRYLIKTRGQQVTLSCSPISGHRSVSWYQQTPGQGLQFLFEYFSETQRNKGNFPGRFSGRQFSNSRSEMNVSTLELGDSALYLCASSFGTGGRSTEAFFGQGTRLTVV.

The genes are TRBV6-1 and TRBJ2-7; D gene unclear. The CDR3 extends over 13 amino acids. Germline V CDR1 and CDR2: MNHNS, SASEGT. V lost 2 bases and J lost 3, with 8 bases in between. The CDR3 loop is CASSEYSFYEQYF. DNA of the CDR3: TGTGCCAGCAGTGAATACTCCTTCTACGAGCAGTACTTC.

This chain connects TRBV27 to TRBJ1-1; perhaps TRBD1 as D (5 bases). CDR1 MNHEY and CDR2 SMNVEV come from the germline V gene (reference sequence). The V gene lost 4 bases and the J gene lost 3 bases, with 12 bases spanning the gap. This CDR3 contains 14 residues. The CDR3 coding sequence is TGTGCCAGCAGTTGGGGGGGGGTTGACACTGAAGCTTTCTTT. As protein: CASSWGGVDTEAFF.

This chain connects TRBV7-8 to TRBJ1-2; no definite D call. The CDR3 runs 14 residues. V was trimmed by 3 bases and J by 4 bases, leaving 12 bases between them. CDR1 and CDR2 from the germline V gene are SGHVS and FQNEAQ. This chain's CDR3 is CASSFSVTLYGYTF. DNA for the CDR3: TGTGCCAGCAGCTTCTCAGTTACCCTCTATGGCTACACCTTC.

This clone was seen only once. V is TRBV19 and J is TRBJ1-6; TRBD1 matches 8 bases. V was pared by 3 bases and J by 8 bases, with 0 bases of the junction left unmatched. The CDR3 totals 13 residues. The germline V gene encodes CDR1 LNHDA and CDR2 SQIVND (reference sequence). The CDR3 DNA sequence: TGTGCCAGTAGTATGGACAGGGATTCACCCCTCCACTTT. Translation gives CASSMDRDSPLHF.

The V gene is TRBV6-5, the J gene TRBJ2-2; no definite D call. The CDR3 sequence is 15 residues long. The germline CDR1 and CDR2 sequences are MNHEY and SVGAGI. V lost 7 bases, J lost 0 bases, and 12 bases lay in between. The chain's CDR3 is CASTSHIANTGELFF. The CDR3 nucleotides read TGTGCCAGCACCAGCCACATAGCGAACACCGGGGAGCTGTTTTTT.

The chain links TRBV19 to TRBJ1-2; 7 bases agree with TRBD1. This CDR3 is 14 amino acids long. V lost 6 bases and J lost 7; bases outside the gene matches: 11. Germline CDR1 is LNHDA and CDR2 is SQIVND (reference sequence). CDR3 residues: CASRPDRVSLGYTF. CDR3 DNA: TGTGCCAGTAGACCCGACAGGGTTTCCCTTGGCTACACCTTC.

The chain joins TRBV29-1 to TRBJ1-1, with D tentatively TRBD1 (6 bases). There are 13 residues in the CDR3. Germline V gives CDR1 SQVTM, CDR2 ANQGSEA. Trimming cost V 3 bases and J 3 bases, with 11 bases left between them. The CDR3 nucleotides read TGCAGCGTTGATCCAGGGGTGGACACTGAAGCTTTCTTT. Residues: CSVDPGVDTEAFF.

In DNA, the CDR3 is TGTGCCAGCTCACCGGGACAGGGGGTTTTCACAGATACGCAGTATTTT. Its translation is CASSPGQGVFTDTQYF. The chain carries TRBV18 and TRBJ2-3; TRBD1 matches 11 bases. V gave up 3 bases and J gave up 2 bases; unmatched junction bases: 4. This CDR3 is built from 16 residues. Germline values: CDR1 KGHSH, CDR2 LQKENI.

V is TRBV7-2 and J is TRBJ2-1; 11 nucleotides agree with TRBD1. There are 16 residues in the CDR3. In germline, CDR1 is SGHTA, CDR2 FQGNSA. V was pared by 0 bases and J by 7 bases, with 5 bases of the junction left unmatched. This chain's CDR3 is CASSLAGQGAGNEQFF. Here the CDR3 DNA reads TGTGCCAGCAGCTTAGCAGGACAGGGGGCAGGTAATGAGCAGTTCTTC.

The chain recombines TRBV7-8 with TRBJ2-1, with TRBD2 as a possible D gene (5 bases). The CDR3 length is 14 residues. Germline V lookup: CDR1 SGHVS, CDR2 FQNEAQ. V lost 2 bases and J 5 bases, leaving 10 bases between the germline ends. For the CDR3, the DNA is TGTGCCAGCAGCTTAAAGAGAGGGCACAATGAGCAGTTCTTC. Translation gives CASSLKRGHNEQFF.

CDR3: CASMSKLWSPLHF. CDR3 DNA sequence: TGTGCCAGCATGAGCAAGTTATGGTCACCCCTCCACTTT. V gene TRBV6-5 combines with J gene TRBJ1-6; D remains unclear. The CDR3 sequence is 13 residues long. V was shortened by 7 bases and J by 10 bases, with 14 bases between the two germline ends. The V gene's germline CDR1 is MNHEY and CDR2 SVGAGI.

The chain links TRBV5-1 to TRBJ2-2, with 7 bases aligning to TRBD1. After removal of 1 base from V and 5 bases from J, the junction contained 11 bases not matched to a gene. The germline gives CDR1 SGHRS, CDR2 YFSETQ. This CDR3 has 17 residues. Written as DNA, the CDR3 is TGCGCCAGCAGCTTGATTCTCGGGACAGTTATGACCGGGGAGCTGTTTTTT. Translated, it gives CASSLILGTVMTGELFF.

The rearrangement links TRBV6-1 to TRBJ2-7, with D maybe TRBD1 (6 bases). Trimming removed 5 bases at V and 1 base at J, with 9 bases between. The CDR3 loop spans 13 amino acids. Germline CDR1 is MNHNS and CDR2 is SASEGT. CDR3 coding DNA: TGTGCCAGCAGTTTAGACAGGTCCTACGAGCAGTACTTC. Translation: CASSLDRSYEQYF.

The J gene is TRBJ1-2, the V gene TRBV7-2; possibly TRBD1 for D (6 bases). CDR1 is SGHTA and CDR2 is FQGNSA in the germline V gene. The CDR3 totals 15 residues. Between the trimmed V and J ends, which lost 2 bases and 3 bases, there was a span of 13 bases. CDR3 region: CASSLSRDTYYGYTF. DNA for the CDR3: TGTGCCAGCAGCTTAAGTCGGGACACCTACTATGGCTACACCTTC.

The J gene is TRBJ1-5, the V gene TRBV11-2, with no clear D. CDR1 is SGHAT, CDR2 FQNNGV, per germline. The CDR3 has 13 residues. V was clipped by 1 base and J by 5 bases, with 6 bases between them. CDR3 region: CASSLAEYQPQHF. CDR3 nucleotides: TGTGCCAGCAGCTTAGCTGAATATCAGCCCCAGCATTTT.

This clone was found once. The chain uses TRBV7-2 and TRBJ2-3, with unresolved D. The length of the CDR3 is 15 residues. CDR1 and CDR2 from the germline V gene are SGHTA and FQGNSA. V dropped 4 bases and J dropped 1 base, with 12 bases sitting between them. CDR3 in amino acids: CASSSPGARTDTQYF. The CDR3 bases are TGTGCCAGCAGCTCCCCGGGCGCTCGCACAGATACGCAGTATTTT.

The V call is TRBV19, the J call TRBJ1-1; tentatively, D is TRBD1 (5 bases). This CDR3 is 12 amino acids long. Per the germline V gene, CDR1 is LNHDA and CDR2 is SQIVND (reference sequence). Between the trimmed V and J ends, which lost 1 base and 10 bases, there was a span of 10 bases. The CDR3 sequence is CASSIAPGRAFF. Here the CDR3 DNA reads TGTGCCAGTAGTATAGCGCCAGGGAGAGCTTTCTTT.

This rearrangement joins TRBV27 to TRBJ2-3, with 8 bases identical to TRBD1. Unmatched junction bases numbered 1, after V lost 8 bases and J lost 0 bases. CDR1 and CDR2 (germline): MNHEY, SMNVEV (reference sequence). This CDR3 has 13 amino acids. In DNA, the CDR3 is TGTGCCAGCCGACAGGGGAGCACAGATACGCAGTATTTT. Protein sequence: CASRQGSTDTQYF.